This entry concerns a single T cell receptor (beta chain). The clone's antigen remains unknown. No base quality information exists; no much larger clone differs at one position. Participants in the prospective study were aged about 18 to 90 years, lived in over 20 United States geographic areas, and enrolled through a virtual design. To assign participants to cohorts, the prospective study relied on clinical history that participants themselves reported in a screening survey and a study questionnaire. Exposed participants had been in contact with someone with a PCR-confirmed or clinician-diagnosed COVID-19 case within 2 weeks of study entry. Mobile phlebotomists in the prospective study collected whole blood, serum and a nasopharyngeal or oropharyngeal swab from every participant. Additional blood draws and questionnaires over an approximately 2-month period could optionally be provided by prospective study participants. Before DNA extraction, prospective study blood samples were shipped either frozen or at room temperature.

Compared with germline, V lacks 4 bases and J lacks 8 bases; bases without a gene match: 12. Taken from cysteine to phenylalanine, the CDR3 has 16 residues. Of the read, only the CDR3 DNA is kept; its 48 bases are in frame from base 1. CDR1 and CDR2 are read off the germline V gene (reference sequence) as SGHAT and FQDESV. These data originate in a study of blood T cell repertoires in COVID-19 (dated by TCRdb to about 2020). Background for the entire study: Samples covering the acute and convalescent phases of COVID-19 were provided by collaborators in the United States, Italy and Spain. Subjects who had been exposed to COVID-19, were actively infected with it, or had recovered from it provided the deeply sampled blood TCRbeta repertoires that made up the dataset. Where available, HLA class I and class II types were taken from metadata supplied by the sample provider and were not determined by assay-based typing. The samples were drawn from two sources: the first 160 participants of the ongoing ImmuneRACE study, and 950 to 1,500 subjects contributed by 6 global collaborators. Sample metadata almost always included a de-identified subject ID, COVID-19 status, age in years and sex. The material from the prospective study consisted of cDNA or gDNA derived from T cells, B-cell-depleted T cells, or PBMCs. The repertoires were released in a freely available public database intended as a resource for research on the immune response to SARS-CoV-2.

Broader findings and caveats from the paper: The amount of clinical and demographic metadata varied by source and participant and was provided uncurated.

TCRbeta CDR3 regions were amplified from genomic DNA by means of the immunoSEQ Assay, a bias-controlled multiplex PCR. Per the source publication's procedure: The number of nucleated cells in each sample was estimated from the amplification of reference gene primers within the assay. To quantify the absolute abundance of each unique TCRbeta CDR3 rearrangement, sequence reads were collapsed and filtered. For each sample, productive Simpson clonality was calculated as the square root of Simpson's diversity index across productive rearrangements. TCRdb re-hosts the immuneACCESS table, in-frame sequences only. Its copies lack some clones; in the studies checked, an unresolved V gene accounts for under half of them, and the cause for the rest is not known. V, J and clone size are those of that table, while D and trimming were read from the DNA. For this sample there are about 240,000 clones; 83% appear just once. Around 3.3% of the sample lies in the top ten.

This receptor was identified in a woman aged 40 to 50 who had been exposed to COVID-19. The sequencing sample was made of PBMCs or T cells enriched from blood (not recorded which). The chain joins TRBV11-1 to TRBJ1-2; 11 middle bases align to TRBD1. The sequenced DNA: TGTGCCAGCAGCTATCCCGGGACAGGGGGATTAGGAGGCTACACCTTC. Its translation reads: CASSYPGTGGLGGYTF.